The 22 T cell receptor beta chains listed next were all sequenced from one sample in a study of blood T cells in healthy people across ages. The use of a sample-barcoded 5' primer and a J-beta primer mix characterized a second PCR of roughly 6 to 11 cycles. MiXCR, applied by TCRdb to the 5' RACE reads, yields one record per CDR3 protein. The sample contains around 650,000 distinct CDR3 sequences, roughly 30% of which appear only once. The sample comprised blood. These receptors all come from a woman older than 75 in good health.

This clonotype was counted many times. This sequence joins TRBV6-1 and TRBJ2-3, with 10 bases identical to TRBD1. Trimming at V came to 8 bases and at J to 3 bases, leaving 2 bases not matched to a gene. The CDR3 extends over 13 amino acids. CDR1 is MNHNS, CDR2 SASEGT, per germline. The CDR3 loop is CASWTGGTDTQYF. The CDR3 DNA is TGTGCCAGCTGGACAGGGGGAACAGATACGCAGTATTTT.

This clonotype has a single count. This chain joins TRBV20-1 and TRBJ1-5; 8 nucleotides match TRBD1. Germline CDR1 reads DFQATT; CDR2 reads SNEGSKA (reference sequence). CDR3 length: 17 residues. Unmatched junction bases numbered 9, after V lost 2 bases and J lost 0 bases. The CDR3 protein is CSARTGTGRNSNQPQHF. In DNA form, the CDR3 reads TGCAGTGCTAGAACCGGGACAGGTCGAAATAGCAATCAGCCCCAGCATTTT.

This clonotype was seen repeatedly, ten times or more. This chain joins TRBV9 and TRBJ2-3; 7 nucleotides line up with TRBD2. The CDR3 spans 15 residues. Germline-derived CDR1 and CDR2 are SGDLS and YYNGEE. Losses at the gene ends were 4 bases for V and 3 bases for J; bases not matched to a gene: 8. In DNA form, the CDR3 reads TGTGCCAGCAGCCCCCTTCTCGGGGGGACAGATACGCAGTATTTT. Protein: CASSPLLGGTDTQYF.

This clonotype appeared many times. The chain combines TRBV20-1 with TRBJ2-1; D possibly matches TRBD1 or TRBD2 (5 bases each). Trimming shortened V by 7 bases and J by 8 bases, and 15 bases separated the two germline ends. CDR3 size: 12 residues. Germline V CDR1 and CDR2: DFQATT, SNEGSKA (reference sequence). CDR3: CSGRAGGDEQFF. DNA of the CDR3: TGCAGTGGGCGCGCTGGGGGAGATGAGCAGTTCTTC.

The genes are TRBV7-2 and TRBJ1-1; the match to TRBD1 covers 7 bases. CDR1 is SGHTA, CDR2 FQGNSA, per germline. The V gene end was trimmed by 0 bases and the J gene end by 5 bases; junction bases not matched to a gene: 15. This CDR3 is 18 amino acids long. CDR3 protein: CTSSLAKLQGGSGTEAFF. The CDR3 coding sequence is TGTACCAGCAGCTTAGCGAAATTGCAGGGGGGCTCGGGTACTGAAGCTTTCTTT.

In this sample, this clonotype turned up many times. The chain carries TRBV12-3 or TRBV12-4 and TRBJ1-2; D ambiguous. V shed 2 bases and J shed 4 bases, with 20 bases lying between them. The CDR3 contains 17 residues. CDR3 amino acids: CASSLSGEPTARYGYTF. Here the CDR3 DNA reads TGTGCCAGCAGTTTATCCGGAGAACCGACGGCACGCTATGGCTACACCTTC.

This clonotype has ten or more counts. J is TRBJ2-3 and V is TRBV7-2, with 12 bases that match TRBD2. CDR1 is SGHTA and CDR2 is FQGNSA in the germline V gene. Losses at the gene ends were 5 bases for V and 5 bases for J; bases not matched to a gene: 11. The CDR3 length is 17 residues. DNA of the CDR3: TGTGCCAGCAGCCCCCCTGGTCTAGCGGGGGGGCAAGATACGCAGTATTTT. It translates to CASSPPGLAGGQDTQYF.

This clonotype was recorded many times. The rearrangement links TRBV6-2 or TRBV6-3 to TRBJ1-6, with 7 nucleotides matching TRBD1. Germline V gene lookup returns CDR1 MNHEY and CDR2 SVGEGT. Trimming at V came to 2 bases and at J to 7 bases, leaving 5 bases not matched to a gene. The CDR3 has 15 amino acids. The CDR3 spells CASSYRTGLNSPLHF. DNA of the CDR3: TGTGCCAGCAGTTACCGGACAGGCCTCAATTCACCCCTCCACTTT.

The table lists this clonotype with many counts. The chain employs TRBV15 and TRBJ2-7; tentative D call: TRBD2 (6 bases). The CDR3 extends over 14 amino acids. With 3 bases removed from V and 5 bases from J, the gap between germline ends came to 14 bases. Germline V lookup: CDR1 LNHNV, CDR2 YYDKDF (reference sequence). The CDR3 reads CATSRELTSNEQYF. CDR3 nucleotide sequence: TGTGCCACCAGCAGGGAATTGACTAGTAACGAGCAGTACTTC.

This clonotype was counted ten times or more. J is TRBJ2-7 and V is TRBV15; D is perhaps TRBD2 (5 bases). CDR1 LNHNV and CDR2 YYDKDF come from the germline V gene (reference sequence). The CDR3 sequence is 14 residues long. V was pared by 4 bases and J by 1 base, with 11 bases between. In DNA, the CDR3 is TGTGCCACCAGCACTCGGACTGTTTCCTACGAGCAGTACTTC. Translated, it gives CATSTRTVSYEQYF.

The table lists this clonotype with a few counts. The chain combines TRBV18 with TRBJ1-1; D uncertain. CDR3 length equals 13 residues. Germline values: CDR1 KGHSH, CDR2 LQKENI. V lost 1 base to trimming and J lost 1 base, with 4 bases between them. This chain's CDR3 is CASSPLWNTEAFF. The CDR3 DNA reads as TGTGCCAGCTCACCACTGTGGAACACTGAAGCTTTCTTT.

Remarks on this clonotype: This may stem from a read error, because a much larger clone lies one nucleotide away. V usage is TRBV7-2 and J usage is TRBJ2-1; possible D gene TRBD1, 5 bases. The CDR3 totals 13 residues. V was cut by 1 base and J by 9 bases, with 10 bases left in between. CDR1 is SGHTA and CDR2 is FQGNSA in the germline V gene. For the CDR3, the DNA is TGTGCCAGCAGCTTAGGGCAGGGTTTTGAGCAGTTCTTC. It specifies CASSLGQGFEQFF.

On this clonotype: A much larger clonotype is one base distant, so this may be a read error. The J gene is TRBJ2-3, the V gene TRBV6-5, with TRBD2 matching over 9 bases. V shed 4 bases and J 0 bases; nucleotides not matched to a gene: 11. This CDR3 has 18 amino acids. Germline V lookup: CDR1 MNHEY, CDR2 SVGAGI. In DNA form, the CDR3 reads TGTGCCAGCAGTTCTCCGCTAGCGGGGCCCCTTAGCACAGATACGCAGTATTTT. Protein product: CASSSPLAGPLSTDTQYF.

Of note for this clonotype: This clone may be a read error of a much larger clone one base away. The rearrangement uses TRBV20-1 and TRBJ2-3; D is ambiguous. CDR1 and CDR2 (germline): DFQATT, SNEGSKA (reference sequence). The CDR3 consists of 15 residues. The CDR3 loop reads CSARDQGSLTDTQNF. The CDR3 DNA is TGCAGTGCTAGGGATCAAGGAAGCCTCACAGATACGCAGAATTTT.

This chain's CDR3 is CASSYPYTDTQYF. The CDR3 nucleotides are TGTGCCAGCAGTTACCCATACACAGATACGCAGTATTTT. The V and J genes are TRBV6-6 and TRBJ2-3; no firm D call. The CDR3 runs 13 residues. Germline-derived CDR1 and CDR2 are MNHNY and SVGAGI (reference sequence). Trimming pared 2 bases from V and 2 bases from J, leaving 5 bases between.

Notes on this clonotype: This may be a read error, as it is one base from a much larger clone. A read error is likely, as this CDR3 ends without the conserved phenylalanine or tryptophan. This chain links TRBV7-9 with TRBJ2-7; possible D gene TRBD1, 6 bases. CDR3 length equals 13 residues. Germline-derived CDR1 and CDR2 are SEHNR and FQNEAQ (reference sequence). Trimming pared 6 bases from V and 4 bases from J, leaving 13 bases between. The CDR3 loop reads CASSNEGGYEQYC. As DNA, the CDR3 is TGTGCCAGCAGTAATGAAGGGGGTTACGAGCAGTACTGC.

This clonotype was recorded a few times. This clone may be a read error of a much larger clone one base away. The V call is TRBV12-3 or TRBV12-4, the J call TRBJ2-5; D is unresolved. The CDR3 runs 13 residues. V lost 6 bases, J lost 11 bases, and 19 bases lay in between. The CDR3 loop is CASSFDGSDEQYF. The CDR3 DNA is TGTGCCAGCAGCTTCGACGGGTCCGATGAGCAGTACTTC.

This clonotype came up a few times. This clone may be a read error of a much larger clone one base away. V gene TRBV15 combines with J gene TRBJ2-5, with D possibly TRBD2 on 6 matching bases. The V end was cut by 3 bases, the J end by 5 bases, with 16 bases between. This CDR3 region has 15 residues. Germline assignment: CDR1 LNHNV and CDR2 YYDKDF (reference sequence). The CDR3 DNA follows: TGTGCCACCAGCAGGGCCAGACTAGGCGCCGAGACCCAGTACTTC. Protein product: CATSRARLGAETQYF.

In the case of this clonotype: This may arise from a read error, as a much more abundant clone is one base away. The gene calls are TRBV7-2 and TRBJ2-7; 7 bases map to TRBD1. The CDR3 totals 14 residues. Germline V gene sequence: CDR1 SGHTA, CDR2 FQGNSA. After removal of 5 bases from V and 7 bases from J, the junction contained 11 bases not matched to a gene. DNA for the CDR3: TGTGCCAGCAGCCCGGGGACAGCCGCCCGGGAGCAGTACTTC. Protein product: CASSPGTAAREQYF.

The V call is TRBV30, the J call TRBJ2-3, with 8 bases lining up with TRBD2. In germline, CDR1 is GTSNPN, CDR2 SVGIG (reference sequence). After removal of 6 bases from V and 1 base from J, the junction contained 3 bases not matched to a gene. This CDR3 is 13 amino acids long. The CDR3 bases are TGTGCCTGTTCAGCGGGGGGCACAGATACGCAGTATTTT. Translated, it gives CACSAGGTDTQYF.

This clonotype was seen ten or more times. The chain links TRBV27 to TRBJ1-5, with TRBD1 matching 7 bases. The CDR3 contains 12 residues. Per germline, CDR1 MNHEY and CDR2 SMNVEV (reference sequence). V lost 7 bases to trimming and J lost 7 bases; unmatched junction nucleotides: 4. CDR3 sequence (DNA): TGTGCCAGCACGACAGGGTTACAGCCCCAGCATTTT. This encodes CASTTGLQPQHF.

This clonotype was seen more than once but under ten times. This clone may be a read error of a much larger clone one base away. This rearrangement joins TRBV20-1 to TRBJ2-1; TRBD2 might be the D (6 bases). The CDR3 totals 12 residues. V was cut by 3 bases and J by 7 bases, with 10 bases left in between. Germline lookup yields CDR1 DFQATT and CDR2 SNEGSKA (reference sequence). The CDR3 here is CSASGGRNEQFF. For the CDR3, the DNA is TGCAGTGCTAGCGGGGGTCGGAATGAGCAGTTCTTC.